The following is a T cell receptor beta chain sequence with its context. Healthy donors had no documented immune events, such as infections, while sampled. This CDR3 comprises 17 residues. V was shortened by 2 bases and J by 3 bases, with 16 bases between the two germline ends. Germline CDR1 and CDR2: SGHVS and FQNEAQ. These data are taken from a study of identifying expanded T cells in peripheral blood. TCRdb keeps only in-frame clones here, not all; method: immunoSEQ multiplex PCR. In the table there are about 120,000 clones, roughly 80% of which are singletons. The receptor was derived from a person aged 18-70 years in good health. Sequences were obtained from blood. This chain links TRBV7-8 with TRBJ2-2; the D gene is possibly TRBD2 (5 bases). DNA for the CDR3: TGTGCCAGCAGCTTAACGTCCACGGCGGGCTACACCGGGGAGCTGTTTTTT. It encodes CASSLTSTAGYTGELFF.